One sample yielded the 5 T cell receptor beta chains listed below, sequenced in a study of cytomegalovirus exposure and HLA in healthy donors. Data came from immunoSEQ multiplex PCR; TCRdb stores just in-frame clones and leaves some out. Among roughly 150,000 clones, 70% to 90% were seen once, and the ten largest hold 2% to 2.5%. Input material: PBMCs. These receptors all come from a young woman in good health and CMV-seronegative.

The V and J genes are TRBV7-9 and TRBJ2-3, with D unclear. Germline V lookup: CDR1 SEHNR, CDR2 FQNEAQ (reference sequence). This CDR3 has 17 amino acids. V was clipped by 1 base and J by 5 bases, with 19 bases between them. DNA for the CDR3: TGTGCCAGCAGCTTAGGTCGAGTAGGCCAGGAAGGAGATACGCAGTATTTT. This encodes CASSLGRVGQEGDTQYF.

This chain joins TRBV30 and TRBJ1-5; 7 bases are shared with TRBD1. The CDR3 has 14 residues. Trimming removed 8 bases from V and 9 bases from J; junction bases left unmatched: 16. Germline V gene data show CDR1 as GTSNPN and CDR2 as SVGIG (reference sequence). CDR3 protein: CAPTFDRVRLPQHF. The CDR3 coding sequence is TGTGCCCCCACCTTTGACAGGGTGAGATTGCCCCAGCATTTT.

The chain carries TRBV5-1 and TRBJ2-3; possible D gene TRBD1, 6 bases. V shed 3 bases and J shed 5 bases, with 16 bases lying between them. From germline, CDR1 is SGHRS and CDR2 YFSETQ. CDR3 size: 15 residues. The CDR3 DNA reads TGCGCCAGCAGCTCCAACAGGGCCCCCGAAGATACGCAGTATTTT. Its protein product is CASSSNRAPEDTQYF.

This clone was seen only once. V is TRBV9 and J is TRBJ1-2, with D perhaps matching TRBD1 (6 bases). The CDR3 spans 17 residues. Germline loops: CDR1 SGDLS, CDR2 YYNGEE. Trimming pared 0 bases from V and 7 bases from J, leaving 22 bases between. The CDR3 DNA follows: TGTGCCAGCAGCGTAGCCCCAGGGACACAGGTATTGGGTGGCTACACCTTC. Translated: CASSVAPGTQVLGGYTF.

The gene calls are TRBV5-1 and TRBJ1-5, with 12 bases that match TRBD1. The germline gives CDR1 SGHRS, CDR2 YFSETQ. With 4 bases clipped from V and 1 base from J, the junction kept 9 bases outside the gene matches. The CDR3 spans 18 residues. The CDR3 loop reads CASSPGTGGLESNQPQHF. DNA of the CDR3: TGCGCCAGCAGCCCCGGGACAGGGGGCTTAGAGAGCAATCAGCCCCAGCATTTT.